A single sample gave rise to the 6 T cell receptor beta chains below, sequenced in a study of T cell responses to AZD1222 COVID-19 vaccine. The method was immunoSEQ multiplex PCR; TCRdb's version includes in-frame clones alone and lacks a portion of them. The sample consists of 98,000 or so clones, about 89% of them appearing once. Sequencing used peripheral blood, obtained 28 days after the second dose of the MenACWY control vaccine. The receptors were sampled from an adult who received the MenACWY meningococcal vaccine as a control.

This chain uses TRBV28 with TRBJ2-1, with 10 bases identical to TRBD2. The CDR3 is 15 amino acids. V lost 5 bases and J lost 9; bases outside the gene matches: 10. CDR1 is MDHEN, CDR2 SYDVKM, per germline. The CDR3: CASSSPFSGGTEQFF. In DNA, the CDR3 is TGTGCCAGCAGTAGCCCTTTTAGCGGGGGGACTGAGCAGTTCTTC.

The V call is TRBV5-6, the J call TRBJ1-5; D remains ambiguous. The CDR3 is made up of 14 amino acids. The germline V and J ends were trimmed by 0 bases and 6 bases, with 10 bases remaining between them. The germline CDR1 and CDR2 sequences are SGHDT and YYEEEE. In DNA form, the CDR3 reads TGTGCCAGCAGCTTGGCGGGTCGTGGTCAGCCCCAGCATTTT. Protein: CASSLAGRGQPQHF.

The chain uses TRBV11-3 and TRBJ2-1; 8 bases align to TRBD1. V gave up 5 bases and J gave up 4 bases; unmatched junction bases: 7. Looked up from germline, CDR1 is SGHNT and CDR2 is YENEEA. The length of the CDR3 is 15 residues. As DNA, the CDR3 is TGTGCCAGCAGCCTACGGACAGGGCCGTACAATGAGCAGTTCTTC. Its protein product is CASSLRTGPYNEQFF.

V and J are TRBV7-2 and TRBJ2-7, with 12 nucleotides matching TRBD2. The ends lost 1 base at V and 2 bases at J; junction bases unmatched: 3. CDR1 is SGHTA and CDR2 is FQGNSA in the germline V gene. The CDR3 totals 16 residues. The CDR3 spells CASSLGSSGGAYEQYF. The CDR3 DNA reads TGTGCCAGCAGCTTAGGGTCTAGCGGGGGGGCCTACGAGCAGTACTTC.

The chain recombines TRBV11-2 with TRBJ1-6; D is possibly TRBD1 (5 bases). Germline V lookup: CDR1 SGHAT, CDR2 FQNNGV. This CDR3 is built from 15 residues. The ends were cut back, 1 base at V and 5 bases at J, with 9 bases in the middle. The chain's CDR3 is CASSLAQGDNSPLHF. In DNA form, the CDR3 reads TGTGCCAGCAGCTTAGCCCAGGGAGATAATTCACCCCTCCACTTT.

V gene TRBV20-1 combines with J gene TRBJ2-3; D is possibly TRBD1 or TRBD2 (5 bases each). This CDR3 has 15 residues. Deletions cut 3 bases from V and 2 bases from J, with 15 bases between. CDR1 is DFQATT and CDR2 is SNEGSKA in the germline V gene (reference sequence). The CDR3 sequence: CSASLAWGNTDTQYF. As DNA, the CDR3 is TGCAGTGCTAGTTTGGCCTGGGGGAACACAGATACGCAGTATTTT.